Below, one T cell receptor (beta chain) is given with its context. Its antigen is still unknown. This entry comes from a study of post-analysis software for immune sequencing data. The study, taken as a whole, reports: Patients carried 4 or 5 TRBV segments more frequently than controls did, and TRBV5-6, TRBV5-1 and TRBV20-1 were among them.

The CDR3 consists of 17 residues. With 0 bases clipped from V and 12 bases from J, the junction kept 10 bases outside the gene matches. Germline-derived CDR1 and CDR2 are SGHDN and FVKESK. The library was made from cDNA and included unique molecular identifiers. TCRdb reanalysed the PCR reads using MiXCR and keeps one entry per CDR3 protein. The data contain roughly 870,000 distinct CDR3 sequences, approximately 53% of them seen just once; the ten biggest clones take up approximately 4.3%. Sequencing was carried out using blood. The genes are TRBV14 and TRBJ2-1; 14 bases align to TRBD2. This TCR derives from a girl aged 5-17 years with multiple sclerosis. The CDR3 here is CASSQDLGTSGRQWQFF. CDR3 DNA: TGTGCCAGCAGCCAAGATCTGGGGACTAGCGGGAGACAATGGCAGTTCTTC.